This is a list of T cell receptor beta chains from one sample in a study of T cells in Graves' hyperthyroidism and ophthalmopathy. One entry per CDR3 protein, called by TCRdb with MiXCR from the multiplex PCR reads. The profile covers approximately 400,000 distinct CDR3 sequences, with approximately 15% appearing a single time and more than 20% taken by the ten largest. The sequencing input was blood. These receptors were taken from a man between 25 and 39 years old with Graves' hyperthyroidism that later progressed to Graves' ophthalmopathy. CDR3s include the opening cysteine and the closing phenylalanine or tryptophan. The D gene is left open where the match is weak. Not all rows give a size; the values are once, few, many and, for expanded clones, a class.

cdr3_length	d_call	clone_size	v_call	j_call	cdr3_nt	cdr3_aa
16	TRBD1	.	TRBV5-5	TRBJ2-1	TGTGCCAGCAGCATTTCCGGGACAGCCTCCTACAATGAGCAGTTCTTC	CASSISGTASYNEQFF
16	.	few	TRBV6-2/TRBV6-3	TRBJ2-2	TGTGCCAGCAGTTACTCTAGGGGGATTTTAACCGAGGAGCTGTTTTTT	CASSYSRGILTEELFF
13	.	many	TRBV27	TRBJ1-1	TGTGCCAGCAGTACTGGGGCGAGCAATGAAGCTTTCTTT	CASSTGASNEAFF
15	.	many	TRBV28	TRBJ1-2	TGTGCCAGCAGTTTATCGGCTACTCAAAGGGATGGCTACACCTTC	CASSLSATQRDGYTF
16	TRBD2	.	TRBV6-1	TRBJ2-3	TGTGCCAGCAGTTTTGGGACTAGCGGATACACAGATACGCAGTATTTT	CASSFGTSGYTDTQYF
13	.	few	TRBV11-3	TRBJ2-7	TGTGCCAGCAGCTTCGAGCAAGGTCACGAGCAGTACTTC	CASSFEQGHEQYF
16	.	many	TRBV6-6	TRBJ2-7	TGTGCCAGCAGTTACTCAACCTTTAGGGGGGGCTACGAGCAGTACTTC	CASSYSTFRGGYEQYF
14	.	many	TRBV11-1	TRBJ2-1	TGTGCCAGCAGCGGCGGGGGCGCAGGTAATGAGCAGTTCTTC	CASSGGGAGNEQFF
15	.	few	TRBV4-1	TRBJ1-5	TGCGCCAGCAGCCAAGATGGGCAGGGACTACGGCCCCAGCATTTT	CASSQDGQGLRPQHF
14	TRBD1	.	TRBV20-1	TRBJ1-1	TGCAGTGCTAGCCCGGAACAGGGGTCCACTGAAGCTTTCTTT	CSASPEQGSTEAFF